Shown below are 9 T cell receptor beta chains from a single sample sequenced in a study of T-cell reconstitution after alpha-beta-depleted transplantation in children. Unique molecular identifiers were incorporated during preparation of the TCRbeta library. A single record per CDR3 protein comes from TCRdb applying MiXCR to the PCR reads. The sample records 450,000 to 600,000 distinct CDR3 sequences, around 19% being singletons. Here the sequenced sample was PBMCs from the stem cell graft donor, taken from the stem cell graft. These receptors were obtained from a human donor who donated a stem cell graft to a child with acute lymphoblastic leukemia.

This clonotype was observed a few times. V is TRBV7-3 and J is TRBJ2-2, with 10 bases lining up with TRBD2. V shed 1 base, J shed 6 bases, and the junction held 11 bases outside the gene matches. Germline V gene data show CDR1 as SGHTA and CDR2 as FQGTGA. The length of the CDR3 is 18 residues. For the CDR3, the DNA is TGTGCCAGCAGCTTAAAGCCTAGCGGGAGCGTCATTCCCGGGGAGCTGTTTTTT. Encoded protein: CASSLKPSGSVIPGELFF. The full variable domain, rest sourced from reference TRBV7-3 and TRBJ2-2, is GAGVSQTPSNKVTEKGKYVELRCDPISGHTALYWYRQSLGQGPEFLIYFQGTGAADDSGLPNDRFFAVRPEGSVSTLKIQRTERGDSAVYLCASSLKPSGSVIPGELFFGEGSRLTVL.

This clonotype was observed a handful of times. The chain combines TRBV4-1 with TRBJ2-7; TRBD2 might be the D (6 bases). The germline CDR1 and CDR2 sequences are MGHRA and YSYEKL. V lost 6 bases and J lost 5, with 20 bases in between. This CDR3 has 15 amino acids. The CDR3 is CASSRGTARDDEQYF. The CDR3 nucleotides read TGCGCCAGCAGTCGAGGGACTGCCAGGGATGACGAGCAGTACTTC.

The chain has TRBV7-9 and TRBJ2-7, with no clear D. The V gene's germline CDR1 is SEHNR and CDR2 FQNEAQ (reference sequence). This CDR3 has 11 residues. V shed 4 bases and J shed 6 bases, with 7 bases lying between them. CDR3 amino acids: CASSYSREQYF. The CDR3, as DNA: TGTGCCAGCAGCTACTCTCGCGAGCAGTACTTC.

This clonotype occurred a few times. The rearrangement uses TRBV12-5 and TRBJ2-7, with D maybe TRBD2 (6 bases). This CDR3 is 15 amino acids long. V lost 0 bases, J lost 1 base, and 10 bases lay in between. CDR1 is LGHNT, CDR2 FRNRAP, per germline. The CDR3 DNA sequence: TGTGCTAGTGGTTTGGTACTGGGGGGATCCTACGAGCAGTACTTC. It yields the protein CASGLVLGGSYEQYF.

The genes are TRBV7-9 and TRBJ2-2, with TRBD1 matching 7 bases. Germline V gene sequence: CDR1 SEHNR, CDR2 FQNEAQ (reference sequence). V lost 5 bases and J lost 3; bases outside the gene matches: 9. This CDR3 has 16 amino acids. CDR3: CASSEGAISHTGELFF. DNA for the CDR3: TGTGCCAGCAGCGAGGGGGCCATTTCTCACACCGGGGAGCTGTTTTTT. The full variable domain, in which reference TRBV7-9 and TRBJ2-2 provide the parts outside the CDR3, is DTGVSQNPRHKITKRGQNVTFRCDPISEHNRLYWYRQTLGQGPEFLTYFQNEAQLEKSRLLSDRFSAERPKGSFSTLEIQRTEQGDSAMYLCASSEGAISHTGELFFGEGSRLTVL.

This clonotype was detected only a few times. The chain links TRBV3-1 to TRBJ2-7; 9 bases are a match to TRBD2. V gave up 0 bases and J gave up 1 base; unmatched junction bases: 7. From germline, CDR1 is LGHDT and CDR2 YNNKEL (reference sequence). The CDR3 is 17 amino acids. The CDR3 coding sequence is TGTGCCAGCAGCCAAGATCGGGGACTAGCTGAATCCTACGAGCAGTACTTC. It yields the protein CASSQDRGLAESYEQYF.

This clonotype occurred a few times. This chain joins TRBV12-3 or TRBV12-4 and TRBJ2-7; 11 positions match TRBD2. Trimming at V came to 1 base and at J to 8 bases, leaving 4 bases not matched to a gene. The CDR3 sequence is 14 residues long. CDR3 amino acids: CASSLVRLAGKQYF. CDR3 bases: TGTGCCAGCAGTTTAGTGCGACTAGCGGGGAAGCAGTACTTC.

CDR3 DNA sequence: TGTGCCAGCAGTTCCAAGACCCCTCTTTATCCTAAAAACATTCAGTACTTC. Translated: CASSSKTPLYPKNIQYF. The chain links TRBV28 to TRBJ2-4; D unclear. Germline V gives CDR1 MDHEN, CDR2 SYDVKM. The CDR3 covers 17 residues. The V end lost 4 bases, the J end lost 4 bases, and 20 bases lay between the germline ends.

This clonotype turned up a few times. Written as DNA, the CDR3 is TGTGCCAGCAGCCTTATTGACAGGGTCAGCACTGAAGCTTTCTTT. Protein sequence: CASSLIDRVSTEAFF. The chain joins TRBV12-3 or TRBV12-4 to TRBJ1-1; 7 positions agree with TRBD1. The CDR3 loop spans 15 amino acids. With V trimmed by 6 bases and J by 4 bases, 11 bases remained unmatched.